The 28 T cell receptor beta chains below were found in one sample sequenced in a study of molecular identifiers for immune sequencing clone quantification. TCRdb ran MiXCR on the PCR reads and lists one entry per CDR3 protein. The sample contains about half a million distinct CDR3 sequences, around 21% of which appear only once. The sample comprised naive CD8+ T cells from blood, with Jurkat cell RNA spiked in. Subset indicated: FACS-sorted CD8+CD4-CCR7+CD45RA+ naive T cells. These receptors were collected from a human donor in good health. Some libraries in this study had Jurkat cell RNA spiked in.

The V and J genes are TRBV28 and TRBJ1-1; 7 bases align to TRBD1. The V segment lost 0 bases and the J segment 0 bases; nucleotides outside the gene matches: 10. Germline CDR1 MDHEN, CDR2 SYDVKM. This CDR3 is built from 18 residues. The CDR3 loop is CASSLWRQGAMMNTEAFF. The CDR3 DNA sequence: TGTGCCAGCAGTTTATGGAGACAGGGTGCGATGATGAACACTGAAGCTTTCTTT.

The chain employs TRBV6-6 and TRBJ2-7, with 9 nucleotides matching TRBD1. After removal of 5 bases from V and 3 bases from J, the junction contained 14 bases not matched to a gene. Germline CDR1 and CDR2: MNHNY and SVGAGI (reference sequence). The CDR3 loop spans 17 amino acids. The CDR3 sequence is CASSHPETGGPNYEQYF. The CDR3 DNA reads TGTGCCAGCAGTCACCCCGAGACAGGGGGACCAAACTACGAGCAGTACTTC.

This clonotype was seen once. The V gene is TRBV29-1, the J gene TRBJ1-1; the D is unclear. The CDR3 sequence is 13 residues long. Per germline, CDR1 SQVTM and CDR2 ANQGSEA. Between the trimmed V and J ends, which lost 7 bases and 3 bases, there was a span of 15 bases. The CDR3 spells CSADSRSDTEAFF. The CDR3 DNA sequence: TGCAGCGCTGACTCCCGGTCTGACACTGAAGCTTTCTTT.

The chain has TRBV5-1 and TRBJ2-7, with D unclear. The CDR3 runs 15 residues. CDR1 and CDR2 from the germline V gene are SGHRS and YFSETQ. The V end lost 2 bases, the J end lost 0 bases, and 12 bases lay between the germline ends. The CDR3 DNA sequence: TGCGCCAGCAGCTTTACTCAATCCCACTCCTACGAGCAGTACTTC. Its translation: CASSFTQSHSYEQYF.

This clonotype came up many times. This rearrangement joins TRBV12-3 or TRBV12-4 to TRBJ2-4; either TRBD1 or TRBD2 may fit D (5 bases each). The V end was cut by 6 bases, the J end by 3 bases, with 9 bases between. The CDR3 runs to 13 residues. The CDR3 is CASSLGDKNIQYF. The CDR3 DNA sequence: TGTGCCAGCAGCCTGGGGGACAAAAACATTCAGTACTTC.

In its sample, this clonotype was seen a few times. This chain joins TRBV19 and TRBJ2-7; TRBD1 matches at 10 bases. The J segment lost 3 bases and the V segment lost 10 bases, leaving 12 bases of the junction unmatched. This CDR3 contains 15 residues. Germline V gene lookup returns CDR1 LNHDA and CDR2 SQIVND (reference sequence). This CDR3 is CATTWGTGEFYEQYF. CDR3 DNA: TGTGCCACCACCTGGGGGACAGGGGAATTCTACGAGCAGTACTTC.

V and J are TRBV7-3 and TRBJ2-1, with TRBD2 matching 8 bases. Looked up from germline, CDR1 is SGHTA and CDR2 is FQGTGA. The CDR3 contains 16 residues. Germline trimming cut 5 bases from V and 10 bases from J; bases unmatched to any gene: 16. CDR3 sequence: CASSPLASGSFGEQFF. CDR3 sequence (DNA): TGTGCCAGCAGCCCCTTGGCTAGCGGGTCTTTCGGGGAGCAGTTCTTC. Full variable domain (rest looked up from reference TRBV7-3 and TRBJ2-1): GAGVSQTPSNKVTEKGKYVELRCDPISGHTALYWYRQSLGQGPEFLIYFQGTGAADDSGLPNDRFFAVRPEGSVSTLKIQRTERGDSAVYLCASSPLASGSFGEQFFGPGTRLTVL.

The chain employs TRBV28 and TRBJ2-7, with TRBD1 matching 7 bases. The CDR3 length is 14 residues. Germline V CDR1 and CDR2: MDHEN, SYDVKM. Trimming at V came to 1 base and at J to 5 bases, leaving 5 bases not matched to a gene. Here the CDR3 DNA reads TGTGCCAGCAGTTTATTGAGGGGGCTAGACGAGCAGTACTTC. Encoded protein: CASSLLRGLDEQYF.

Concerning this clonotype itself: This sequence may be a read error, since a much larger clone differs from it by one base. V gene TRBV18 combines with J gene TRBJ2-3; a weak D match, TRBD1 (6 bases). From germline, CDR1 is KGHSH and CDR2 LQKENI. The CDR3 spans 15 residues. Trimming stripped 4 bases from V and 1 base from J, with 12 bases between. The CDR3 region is CASSRPGAGTDTQYF. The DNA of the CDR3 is TGTGCCAGCTCACGTCCAGGGGCCGGCACAGATACGCAGTATTTT.

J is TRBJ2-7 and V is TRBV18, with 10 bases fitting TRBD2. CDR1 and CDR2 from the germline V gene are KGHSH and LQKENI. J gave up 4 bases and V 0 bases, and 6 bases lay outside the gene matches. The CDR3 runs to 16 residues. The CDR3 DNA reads TGTGCCAGCTCACCACCTGGGGCTAGCGGGGGTTACGAGCAGTACTTC. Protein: CASSPPGASGGYEQYF.

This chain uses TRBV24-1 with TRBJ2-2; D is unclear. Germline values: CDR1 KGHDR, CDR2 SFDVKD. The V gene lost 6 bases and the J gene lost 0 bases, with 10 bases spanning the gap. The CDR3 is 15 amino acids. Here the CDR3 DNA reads TGTGCCACCAGTCGCTCACAAACGAACACCGGGGAGCTGTTTTTT. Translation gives CATSRSQTNTGELFF.

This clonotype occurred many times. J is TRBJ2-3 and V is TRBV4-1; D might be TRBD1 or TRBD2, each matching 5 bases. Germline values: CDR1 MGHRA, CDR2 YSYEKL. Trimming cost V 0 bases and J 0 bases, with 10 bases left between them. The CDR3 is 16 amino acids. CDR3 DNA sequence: TGCGCCAGCAGCCAAGAGGGGACCCTGAGCACAGATACGCAGTATTTT. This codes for CASSQEGTLSTDTQYF.

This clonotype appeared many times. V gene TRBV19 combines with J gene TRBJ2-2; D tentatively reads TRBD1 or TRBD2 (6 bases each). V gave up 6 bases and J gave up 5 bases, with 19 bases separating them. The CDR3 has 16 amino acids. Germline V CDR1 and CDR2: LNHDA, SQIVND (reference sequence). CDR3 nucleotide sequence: TGTGCCAGTAGCCTCCCCCAGTGGAGGGGGACCGGGGAGCTGTTTTTT. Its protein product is CASSLPQWRGTGELFF.

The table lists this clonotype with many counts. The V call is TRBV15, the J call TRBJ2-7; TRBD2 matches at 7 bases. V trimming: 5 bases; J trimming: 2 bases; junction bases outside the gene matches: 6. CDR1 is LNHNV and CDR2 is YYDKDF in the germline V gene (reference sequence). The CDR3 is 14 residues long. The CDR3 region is CATSSAGQTYEQYF. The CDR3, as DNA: TGTGCCACCAGCTCAGCGGGGCAAACCTACGAGCAGTACTTC.

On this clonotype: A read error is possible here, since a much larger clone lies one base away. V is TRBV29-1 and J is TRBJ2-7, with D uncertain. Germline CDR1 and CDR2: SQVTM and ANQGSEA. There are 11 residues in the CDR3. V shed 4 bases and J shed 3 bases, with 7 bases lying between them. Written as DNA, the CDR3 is TGCAGCGTTGCCAAGGACTACGAGCAGTACTTC. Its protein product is CSVAKDYEQYF.

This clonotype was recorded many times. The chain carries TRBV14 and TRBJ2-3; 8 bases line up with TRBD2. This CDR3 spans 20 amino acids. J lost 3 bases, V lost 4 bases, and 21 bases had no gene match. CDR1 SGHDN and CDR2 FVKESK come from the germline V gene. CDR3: CASSLLALAELGRGTDTQYF. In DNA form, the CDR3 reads TGTGCCAGCAGCCTTCTGGCACTAGCGGAGCTGGGTCGTGGGACAGATACGCAGTATTTT. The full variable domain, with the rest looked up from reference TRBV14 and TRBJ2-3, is EAGVTQFPSHSVIEKGQTVTLRCDPISGHDNLYWYRRVMGKEIKFLLHFVKESKQDESGMPNNRFLAERTGGTYSTLKVQPAELEDSGVYFCASSLLALAELGRGTDTQYFGPGTRLTVL.

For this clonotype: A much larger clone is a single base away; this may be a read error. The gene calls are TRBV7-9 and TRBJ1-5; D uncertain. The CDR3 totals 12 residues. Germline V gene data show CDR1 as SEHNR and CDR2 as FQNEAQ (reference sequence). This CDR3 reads CVSSLFNQPQHF. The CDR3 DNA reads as TGTGTCAGCAGCTTATTCAATCAGCCCCAGCATTTT.

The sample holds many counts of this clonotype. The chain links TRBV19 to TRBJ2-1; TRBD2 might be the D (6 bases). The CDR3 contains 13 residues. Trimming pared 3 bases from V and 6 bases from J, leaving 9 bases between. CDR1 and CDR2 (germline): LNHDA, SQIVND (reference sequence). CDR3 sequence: CASSIDGGNEQFF. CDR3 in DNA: TGTGCCAGTAGTATCGACGGGGGCAATGAGCAGTTCTTC.

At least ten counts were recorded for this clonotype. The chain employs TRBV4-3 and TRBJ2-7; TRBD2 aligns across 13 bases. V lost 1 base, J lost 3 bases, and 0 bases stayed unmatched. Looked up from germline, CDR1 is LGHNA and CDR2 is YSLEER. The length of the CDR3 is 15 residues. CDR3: CASSQGLAGGYEQYF. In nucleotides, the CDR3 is TGCGCCAGCAGCCAAGGACTAGCGGGAGGCTACGAGCAGTACTTC.

The CDR3 here is CASSYFLNRDRVLEAFF. In DNA, the CDR3 is TGTGCCAGCAGTTACTTCTTAAACCGGGACAGGGTATTAGAGGCTTTCTTT. The gene calls are TRBV6-2 or TRBV6-3 and TRBJ1-1, with 9 nucleotides matching TRBD1. After removal of 1 base from V and 11 bases from J, the junction contained 17 bases not matched to a gene. The V gene's germline CDR1 is MNHEY and CDR2 SVGEGT. This CDR3 contains 17 residues.

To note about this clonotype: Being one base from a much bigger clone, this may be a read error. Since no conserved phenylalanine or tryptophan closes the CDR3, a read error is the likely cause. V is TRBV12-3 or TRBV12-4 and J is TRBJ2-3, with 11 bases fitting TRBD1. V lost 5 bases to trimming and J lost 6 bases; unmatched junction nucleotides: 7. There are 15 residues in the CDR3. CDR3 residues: CASSPRTGGIDTQYS. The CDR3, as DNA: TGTGCCAGCAGTCCGCGGACAGGGGGCATTGATACGCAGTATTCT.

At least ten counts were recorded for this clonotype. As DNA, the CDR3 is TGTGCCAGCAGCGCCCCATGGACAGGGTTGCACGAGCAGTACTTC. Amino acids: CASSAPWTGLHEQYF. V usage is TRBV28 and J usage is TRBJ2-7, with 8 bases aligning to TRBD1. Trimming cost V 6 bases and J 5 bases; bases outside gene matches: 12. CDR3 length: 15 amino acids. Germline CDR1 is MDHEN and CDR2 is SYDVKM.

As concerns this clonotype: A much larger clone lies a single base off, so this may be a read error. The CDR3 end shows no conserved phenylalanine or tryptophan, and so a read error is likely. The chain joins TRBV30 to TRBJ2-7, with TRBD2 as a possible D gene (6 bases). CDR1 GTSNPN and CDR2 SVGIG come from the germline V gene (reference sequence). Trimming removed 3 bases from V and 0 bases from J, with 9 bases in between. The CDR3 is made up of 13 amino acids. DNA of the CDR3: TGTGCCTGGAGCCGGGGGAGCTCCTACGAGCAGTACTCC. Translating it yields CAWSRGSSYEQYS.

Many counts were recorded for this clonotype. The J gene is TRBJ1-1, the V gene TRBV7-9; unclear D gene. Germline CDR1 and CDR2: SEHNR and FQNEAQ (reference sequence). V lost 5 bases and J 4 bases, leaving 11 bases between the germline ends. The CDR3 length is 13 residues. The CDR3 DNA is TGTGCCAGCAGCCCGCCGCACGGCACTGAAGCTTTCTTT. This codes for CASSPPHGTEAFF.

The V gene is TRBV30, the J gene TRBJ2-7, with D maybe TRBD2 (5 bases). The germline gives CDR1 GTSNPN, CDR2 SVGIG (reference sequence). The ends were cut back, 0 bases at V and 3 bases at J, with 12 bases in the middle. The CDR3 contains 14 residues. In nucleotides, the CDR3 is TGTGCCTGGAGTGTAGGCCCACGGGGCTACGAGCAGTACTTC. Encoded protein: CAWSVGPRGYEQYF.

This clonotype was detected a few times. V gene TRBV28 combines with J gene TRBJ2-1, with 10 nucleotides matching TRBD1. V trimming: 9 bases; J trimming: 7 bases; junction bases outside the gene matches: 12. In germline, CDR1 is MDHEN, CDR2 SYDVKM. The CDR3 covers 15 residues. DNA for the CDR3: TGTGCCAGTAATACTCCGGGACAGGGGAGAAATGAGCAGTTCTTC. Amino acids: CASNTPGQGRNEQFF. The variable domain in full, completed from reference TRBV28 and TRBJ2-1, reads DVKVTQSSRYLVKRTGEKVFLECVQDMDHENMFWYRQDPGLGLRLIYFSYDVKMKEKGDIPEGYSVSREKKERFSLILESASTNQTSMYLCASNTPGQGRNEQFFGPGTRLTVL.

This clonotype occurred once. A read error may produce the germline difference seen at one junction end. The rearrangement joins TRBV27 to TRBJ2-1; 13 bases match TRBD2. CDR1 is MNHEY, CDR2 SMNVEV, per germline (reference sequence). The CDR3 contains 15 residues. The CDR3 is CASRPGLAGFNEQLF. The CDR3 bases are TGTGCCAGCAGGCCGGGACTAGCGGGGTTCAATGAGCAGCTCTTC.

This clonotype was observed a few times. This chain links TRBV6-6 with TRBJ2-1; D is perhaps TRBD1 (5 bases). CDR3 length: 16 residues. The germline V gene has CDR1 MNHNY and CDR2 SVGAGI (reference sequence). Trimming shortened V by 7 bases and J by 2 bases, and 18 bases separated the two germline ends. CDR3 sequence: CASIGSGKITYNEQFF. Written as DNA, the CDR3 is TGTGCCAGCATCGGATCAGGGAAGATAACCTACAATGAGCAGTTCTTC.